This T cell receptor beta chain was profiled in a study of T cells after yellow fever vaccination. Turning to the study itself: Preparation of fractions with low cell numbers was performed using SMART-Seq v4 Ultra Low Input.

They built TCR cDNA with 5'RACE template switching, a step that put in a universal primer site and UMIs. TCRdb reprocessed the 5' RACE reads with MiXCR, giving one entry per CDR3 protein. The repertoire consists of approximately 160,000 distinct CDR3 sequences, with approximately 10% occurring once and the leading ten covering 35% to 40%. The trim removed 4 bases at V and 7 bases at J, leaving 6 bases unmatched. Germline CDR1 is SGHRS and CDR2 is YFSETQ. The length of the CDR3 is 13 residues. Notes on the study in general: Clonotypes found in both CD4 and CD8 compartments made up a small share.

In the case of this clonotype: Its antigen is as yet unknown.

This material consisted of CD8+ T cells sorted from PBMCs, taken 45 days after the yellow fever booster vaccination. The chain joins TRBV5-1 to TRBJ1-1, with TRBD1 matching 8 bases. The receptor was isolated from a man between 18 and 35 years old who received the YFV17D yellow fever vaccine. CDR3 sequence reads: CASSLGTGGEAFF. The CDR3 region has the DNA TGCGCCAGCAGCCTAGGGACAGGAGGTGAAGCTTTCTTT.